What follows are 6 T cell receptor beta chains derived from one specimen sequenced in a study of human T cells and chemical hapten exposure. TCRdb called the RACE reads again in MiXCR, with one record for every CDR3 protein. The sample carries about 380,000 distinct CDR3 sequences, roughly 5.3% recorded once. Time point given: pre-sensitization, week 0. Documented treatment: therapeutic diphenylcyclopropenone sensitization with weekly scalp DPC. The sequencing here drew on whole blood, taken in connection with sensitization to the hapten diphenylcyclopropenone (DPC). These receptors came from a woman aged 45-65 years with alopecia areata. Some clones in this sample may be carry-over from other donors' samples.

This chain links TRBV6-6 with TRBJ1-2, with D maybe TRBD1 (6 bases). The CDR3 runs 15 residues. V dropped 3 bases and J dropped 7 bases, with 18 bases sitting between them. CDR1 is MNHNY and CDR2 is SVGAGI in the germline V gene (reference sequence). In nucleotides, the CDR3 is TGTGCCAGCAGTTATAGTCGGGGGCTCCCTCTTGGCTACACCTTC. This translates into CASSYSRGLPLGYTF.

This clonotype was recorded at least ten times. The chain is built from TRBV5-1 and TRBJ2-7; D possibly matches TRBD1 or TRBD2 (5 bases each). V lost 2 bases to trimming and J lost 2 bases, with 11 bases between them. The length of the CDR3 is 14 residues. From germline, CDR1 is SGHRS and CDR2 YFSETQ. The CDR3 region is CASSFWTGPYEQYF. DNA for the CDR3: TGCGCCAGCAGCTTCTGGACGGGGCCCTACGAGCAGTACTTC.

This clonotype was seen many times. CDR3 region: CASSLGLADYNEQFF. The CDR3 DNA sequence: TGTGCCAGCAGCTTAGGGCTAGCGGACTACAATGAGCAGTTCTTC. The chain joins TRBV7-2 to TRBJ2-1, with TRBD2 matching 7 bases. Trimming at V came to 1 base and at J to 3 bases, leaving 3 bases not matched to a gene. The CDR3 consists of 15 residues. CDR1 SGHTA and CDR2 FQGNSA come from the germline V gene. The variable domain in full, completed from reference TRBV7-2 and TRBJ2-1, reads GAGVSQSPSNKVTEKGKDVELRCDPISGHTALYWYRQSLGQGLEFLIYFQGNSAPDKSGLPSDRFSAERTGGSVSTLTIQRTQQEDSAVYLCASSLGLADYNEQFFGPGTRLTVL.

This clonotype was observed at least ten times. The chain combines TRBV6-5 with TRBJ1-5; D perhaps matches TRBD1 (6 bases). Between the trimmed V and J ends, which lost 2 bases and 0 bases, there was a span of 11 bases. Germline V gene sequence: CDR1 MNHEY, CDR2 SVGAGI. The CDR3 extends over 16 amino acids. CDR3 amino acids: CASSYKTGNSNQPQHF. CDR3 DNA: TGTGCCAGCAGTTACAAGACAGGAAATAGCAATCAGCCCCAGCATTTT.

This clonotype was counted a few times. CDR3 bases: TGTGCCAGCAGCGCGGGACAGGGGAGGAATTCACCCCTCCACTTT. It codes for CASSAGQGRNSPLHF. This chain uses TRBV6-1 with TRBJ1-6; 10 bases are shared with TRBD1. J lost 7 bases, V lost 6 bases, and 6 bases had no gene match. Germline-derived CDR1 and CDR2 are MNHNS and SASEGT. The CDR3 is 15 amino acids.

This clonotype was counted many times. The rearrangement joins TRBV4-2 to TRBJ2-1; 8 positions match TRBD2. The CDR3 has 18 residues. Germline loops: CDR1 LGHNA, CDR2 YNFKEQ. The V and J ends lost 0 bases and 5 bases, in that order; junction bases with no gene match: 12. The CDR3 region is CASSQERFGSGAHNEQFF. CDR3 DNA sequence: TGTGCCAGCAGCCAAGAACGATTTGGTAGCGGGGCCCACAATGAGCAGTTCTTC.